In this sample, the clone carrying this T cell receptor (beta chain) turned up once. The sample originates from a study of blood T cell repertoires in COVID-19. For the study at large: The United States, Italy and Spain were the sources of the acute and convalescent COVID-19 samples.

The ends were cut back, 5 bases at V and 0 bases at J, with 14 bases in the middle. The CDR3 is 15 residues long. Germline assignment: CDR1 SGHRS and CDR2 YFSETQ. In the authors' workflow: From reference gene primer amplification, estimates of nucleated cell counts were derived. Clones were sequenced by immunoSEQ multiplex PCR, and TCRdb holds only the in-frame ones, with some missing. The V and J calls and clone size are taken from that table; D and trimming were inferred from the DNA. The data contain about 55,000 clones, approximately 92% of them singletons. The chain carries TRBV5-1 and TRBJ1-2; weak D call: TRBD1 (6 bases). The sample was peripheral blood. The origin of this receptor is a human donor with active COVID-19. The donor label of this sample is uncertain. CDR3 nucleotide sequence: TGCGCCAGCAGTTTCTATGGGGGCCCTAACTATGGCTACACCTTC. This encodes CASSFYGGPNYGYTF.